The present entry profiles one TCR beta chain with its context. Antigen specificity is unknown. TCRdb's table, derived via immunoSEQ multiplex PCR, lists solely in-frame clones and lacks some. The table records over 110,000 clones, around 93% of them present only once. The data originate from a study of T cell responses to AZD1222 COVID-19 vaccine. Findings of the study overall: Recipients of AZD1222 seropositive at baseline numbered only six or seven. Nearly half of spike-specific TCRs reportedly target unmutated variant regions.

The sequenced sample was peripheral blood, obtained on day 0 of AZD1222 vaccination. This TCR derives from an adult in good health.

The CDR3 sequence: CASSLLVQSRTDTQYF. The DNA for the CDR3 is TGCGCCAGCAGCTTGTTAGTACAGAGTAGAACAGATACGCAGTATTTT. The genes are TRBV5-1 and TRBJ2-3, with no clear D. Between the trimmed V and J ends, which lost 1 base and 3 bases, there was a span of 15 bases. Germline-derived CDR1 and CDR2 are SGHRS and YFSETQ. The CDR3 is 16 amino acids.